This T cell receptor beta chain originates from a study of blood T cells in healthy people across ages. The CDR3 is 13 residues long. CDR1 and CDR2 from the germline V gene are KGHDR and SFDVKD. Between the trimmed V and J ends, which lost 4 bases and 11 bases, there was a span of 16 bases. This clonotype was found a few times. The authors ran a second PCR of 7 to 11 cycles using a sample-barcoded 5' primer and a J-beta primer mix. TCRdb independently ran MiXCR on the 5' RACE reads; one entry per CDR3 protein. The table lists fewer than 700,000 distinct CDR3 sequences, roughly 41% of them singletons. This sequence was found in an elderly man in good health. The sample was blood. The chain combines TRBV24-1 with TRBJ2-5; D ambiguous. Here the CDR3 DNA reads TGTGCCACCAGTGACCCGAATGGGAATGAGCAGTACTTC. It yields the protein CATSDPNGNEQYF.